This section outlines one T cell receptor beta chain sequence together with its context. Only in-frame clones appear in the TCRdb table, and some are missing; sequencing was by immunoSEQ multiplex PCR. The sample carries tens of thousands of clones, 80% to 95% recorded once. This sample is part of a study of T cell changes during pregnancy in multiple sclerosis. The CDR3 is made up of 13 amino acids. Germline V gives CDR1 SEHNR, CDR2 FQNEAQ (reference sequence). With V trimmed by 5 bases and J by 4 bases, 4 bases remained unmatched. The TCR sequence derives from a female donor in good health, enrolled as a control in a pregnancy study. The chain has TRBV7-9 and TRBJ1-2, with 7 bases identical to TRBD1. The material was CD8+ T cells from peripheral blood mononuclear cells, obtained in the third trimester of pregnancy. CDR3 in DNA: TGTGCCAGCAGCATGGGGACAGCCTATGGCTACACCTTC. Amino acids: CASSMGTAYGYTF.